Each of the 23 T cell receptor beta chains below was sequenced from the same sample in a study of HIV-infected patients and healthy controls. No cell fractionation was done, so the repertoire covers all unsorted peripheral blood T cells. About 500 ng RNA was reverse transcribed with alpha and beta constant-region primers. Alpha and beta chain libraries were made separately by chain-specific third strand synthesis with multiplexing indices. One entry per CDR3 protein, called by TCRdb with MiXCR from the 5' RACE reads. The sample lists 4,300 or so distinct CDR3 sequences; more than 10% were seen once. Sequencing was performed on blood, taken before antiretroviral therapy. The receptors here all came from an adult with HIV infection.

This clonotype qualifies as medium-sized. The chain carries TRBV5-1 and TRBJ2-5; D is perhaps TRBD1 (5 bases). In germline, CDR1 is SGHRS, CDR2 YFSETQ. V was clipped by 1 base and J by 4 bases, with 11 bases between them. CDR3 size: 14 residues. The CDR3 is CASSLHQGGETQYF. DNA of the CDR3: TGCGCCAGCAGCTTGCACCAGGGTGGAGAGACCCAGTACTTC.

V is TRBV27 and J is TRBJ2-3; 9 bases align to TRBD1. Germline values: CDR1 MNHEY, CDR2 SMNVEV (reference sequence). Trimming at V came to 5 bases and at J to 0 bases, leaving 12 bases not matched to a gene. The CDR3 has 18 amino acids. CDR3 loop: CASSIQGARSPSTDTQYF. The CDR3 DNA is TGTGCCAGCAGTATACAGGGGGCGCGAAGTCCCAGCACAGATACGCAGTATTTT.

This clonotype qualifies as medium-sized. This rearrangement joins TRBV5-1 to TRBJ1-5; the D gene is possibly TRBD1 (5 bases). The CDR3 loop spans 13 amino acids. V lost 4 bases and J lost 2, with 7 bases in between. Germline-derived CDR1 and CDR2 are SGHRS and YFSETQ. The CDR3: CASSQGGNQPQHF. The CDR3 DNA follows: TGCGCCAGCAGCCAAGGGGGCAATCAGCCCCAGCATTTT.

This clonotype is medium-sized within its sample. The chain links TRBV19 to TRBJ1-1; perhaps TRBD1 as D (5 bases). V was cut by 3 bases and J by 5 bases, with 13 bases left in between. CDR1 and CDR2 from the germline V gene are LNHDA and SQIVND (reference sequence). This CDR3 is built from 14 residues. In DNA, the CDR3 is TGTGCCAGTAGTATTGGGGGGGGAGTGACTGAAGCTTTCTTT. Translated: CASSIGGGVTEAFF.

This sequence joins TRBV19 and TRBJ2-5; TRBD1 aligns across 8 bases. With V trimmed by 3 bases and J by 1 base, 7 bases remained unmatched. This CDR3 spans 16 amino acids. The germline CDR1 and CDR2 sequences are LNHDA and SQIVND (reference sequence). The chain's CDR3 is CASSIGQGLLQETQYF. CDR3 bases: TGTGCCAGTAGTATTGGACAGGGTCTTCTCCAAGAGACCCAGTACTTC.

V is TRBV19 and J is TRBJ1-1, with D perhaps matching TRBD1 (6 bases). The CDR3 consists of 13 residues. V dropped 4 bases and J dropped 5 bases, with 11 bases sitting between them. Germline V lookup: CDR1 LNHDA, CDR2 SQIVND (reference sequence). The CDR3: CASSNIGGTEAFF. CDR3 sequence (DNA): TGTGCCAGTAGTAATATAGGGGGGACTGAAGCTTTCTTT.

This clonotype is judged large (0.1 to 1%). This sequence joins TRBV27 and TRBJ2-2; 9 bases line up with TRBD1. The V segment lost 1 base and the J segment 3 bases; nucleotides outside the gene matches: 15. Germline lookup yields CDR1 MNHEY and CDR2 SMNVEV (reference sequence). This CDR3 contains 20 residues. The CDR3 loop is CASSLLGTGWFPKDTGELFF. CDR3 in DNA: TGTGCCAGCAGTTTATTAGGGACAGGGTGGTTTCCGAAGGACACCGGGGAGCTGTTTTTT.

This clonotype is labeled medium-sized (0.01 to 0.1%). In DNA form, the CDR3 reads TGCAGGGGTGCTGTCTCTGGCGGTTCCTACAATGAGCAGTTCTTC. This gives the protein CRGAVSGGSYNEQFF. The J gene is TRBJ2-1, the V gene TRBV20-1; no clear D gene. CDR1 DFQATT and CDR2 SNEGSKA come from the germline V gene (reference sequence). The CDR3 runs 15 residues.

By share of the sample, this clonotype is medium-sized. This chain joins TRBV6-6 and TRBJ2-7, with TRBD2 matching over 8 bases. J was trimmed by 3 bases and V by 2 bases; bases with no gene match: 3. CDR3 length: 14 amino acids. CDR1 is MNHNY, CDR2 SVGAGI, per germline (reference sequence). CDR3 sequence reads: CASSYGLAFYEQYF. The CDR3 DNA is TGTGCCAGCAGTTACGGACTAGCTTTCTACGAGCAGTACTTC.

This clonotype is classed as medium-sized (0.01 to 0.1%). One junction end does not reproduce the germline sequence, and a read error may be involved. The CDR3, as DNA: TGTTCCAGCAGCCAAGGGGGTAACTACGAGCAGTACTTC. Its protein product is CSSSQGGNYEQYF. The chain links TRBV3-1 to TRBJ2-7; the D gene is possibly TRBD1 (6 bases). The length of the CDR3 is 13 residues. CDR1 and CDR2 from the germline V gene are LGHDT and YNNKEL (reference sequence).

CDR3 protein: CASSLDRDGVETQYF. The CDR3 bases are TGTGCCAGCAGCTTGGACAGGGACGGCGTTGAGACCCAGTACTTC. This chain uses TRBV5-8 with TRBJ2-5; tentatively, D is TRBD1 (6 bases). CDR1 is SGHTS, CDR2 YDEGEE, per germline. This CDR3 contains 15 residues. Deletions cut 0 bases from V and 5 bases from J, with 14 bases between.

Points on this clonotype: One end of the junction is discordant with germline, which a read error may explain. The chain employs TRBV11-2 and TRBJ2-5; weak D call: TRBD1 (6 bases). The CDR3 loop spans 15 amino acids. Germline CDR1 and CDR2: SGHAT and FQNNGV. CDR3 coding DNA: TGTGACAGCAGCTTATCCGGACAGCTTGTGGAGACCCAGTACTTC. This sequence encodes CDSSLSGQLVETQYF.

In its sample, this clonotype is medium-sized. This sequence joins TRBV27 and TRBJ1-4; D uncertain. The V end was cut by 5 bases, the J end by 0 bases, with 22 bases between. The CDR3 extends over 19 amino acids. The germline V gene has CDR1 MNHEY and CDR2 SMNVEV (reference sequence). CDR3 in amino acids: CASSPLPGSAPATNEKLFF. The CDR3 nucleotides read TGTGCCAGCAGTCCGCTCCCAGGCAGTGCACCTGCAACTAATGAAAAACTGTTTTTT.

Within the sample, this clonotype is medium-sized. J is TRBJ1-3 and V is TRBV11-2; 8 positions match TRBD1. J was trimmed by 4 bases and V by 4 bases; bases with no gene match: 0. Per germline, CDR1 SGHAT and CDR2 FQNNGV. This CDR3 has 13 amino acids. The CDR3 nucleotides are TGTGCCAGCAGCTCAGGGGGCGGAAACACCATATATTTT. It codes for CASSSGGGNTIYF.

In this sample, this clonotype is medium-sized. Germline and junction disagree at one end, which may indicate a read error. The rearrangement joins TRBV29-1 to TRBJ2-1; D might be TRBD2 (5 bases). The CDR3 is 13 amino acids. The germline gives CDR1 SQVTM, CDR2 ANQGSEA. This chain's CDR3 is CSVLGSSYNDQFF. Here the CDR3 DNA reads TGCAGCGTCCTGGGGAGCTCCTACAATGATCAGTTCTTC.

This clonotype rates as medium-sized. The V call is TRBV27, the J call TRBJ2-7, with TRBD1 identical over 8 bases. CDR3 length: 14 amino acids. Germline V gene sequence: CDR1 MNHEY, CDR2 SMNVEV (reference sequence). The V gene end was trimmed by 3 bases and the J gene end by 9 bases; junction bases not matched to a gene: 10. CDR3 residues: CASSFSGQGSGQYF. The CDR3 DNA reads TGTGCCAGCAGTTTCTCCGGACAGGGATCGGGGCAGTACTTC.

This clonotype has just one count. It may be a read error: a sequence one base away is much more abundant. This rearrangement joins TRBV12-3 or TRBV12-4 to TRBJ1-2; D is uncertain. V was cut by 5 bases and J by 5 bases, with 15 bases left in between. This CDR3 region has 14 residues. In DNA, the CDR3 is TGTGCCAGCAGTCAGAAACATGATGGATATGGCTACACCTTC. Its protein is CASSQKHDGYGYTF.

This clonotype showed up just a few times. The chain carries TRBV3-1 and TRBJ2-7; no definite D call. V lost 7 bases and J lost 4, with 8 bases in between. The CDR3 totals 11 residues. Germline CDR1 is LGHDT and CDR2 is YNNKEL (reference sequence). In DNA, the CDR3 is TGTGCCAGCATCCCCGGTTACGAGCAGTACTTC. Translated, it gives CASIPGYEQYF.

Relative to its sample, this clonotype is medium-sized. The rearrangement uses TRBV20-1 and TRBJ2-7, with 10 bases identical to TRBD1. The CDR3 length is 15 residues. Trimming at V came to 1 base and at J to 0 bases, leaving 3 bases not matched to a gene. Per germline, CDR1 DFQATT and CDR2 SNEGSKA (reference sequence). CDR3 in DNA: TGCAGTGCTAGAGGGACAGGGGGGAACTCCTACGAGCAGTACTTC. It is translated as CSARGTGGNSYEQYF.

By proportion, this clonotype is medium-sized. This chain links TRBV6-2 or TRBV6-3 with TRBJ2-3; tentatively, D is TRBD2 (5 bases). V was shortened by 4 bases and J by 2 bases, with 7 bases between the two germline ends. The V gene's germline CDR1 is MNHEY and CDR2 SVGEGT. CDR3 length: 13 amino acids. CDR3 amino acids: CASSSGVTDTQYF. The CDR3 DNA reads TGTGCCAGCAGTTCCGGGGTCACAGATACGCAGTATTTT.

This clonotype is classed as medium-sized. The J gene is TRBJ2-5, the V gene TRBV24-1, with unresolved D. The CDR3 extends over 13 amino acids. V lost 3 bases and J lost 5, with 9 bases in between. The germline V gene encodes CDR1 KGHDR and CDR2 SFDVKD. The CDR3 loop reads CATSDILRETQYF. CDR3 sequence (DNA): TGTGCCACCAGTGATATCTTAAGGGAGACCCAGTACTTC.

Within the sample, this clonotype is medium-sized. The chain links TRBV20-1 to TRBJ2-7, with D unresolved. The CDR3 length is 15 residues. Deletions cut 0 bases from V and 6 bases from J, with 18 bases between. Per the germline V gene, CDR1 is DFQATT and CDR2 is SNEGSKA (reference sequence). CDR3 nucleotides: TGCAGTGCTAGAGATAGCCTCGGTTCCCGGGTCGAGCAGTACTTC. This gives the protein CSARDSLGSRVEQYF.

By sample share, this clonotype is medium-sized. The chain has TRBV9 and TRBJ1-1, with TRBD1 as a possible D gene (6 bases). Germline CDR1 SGDLS, CDR2 YYNGEE. The CDR3 totals 17 residues. V was shortened by 0 bases and J by 4 bases, with 19 bases between the two germline ends. The CDR3 DNA follows: TGTGCCAGCAGCGTAGACGATTTACAGGGACTGGGCACTGAAGCTTTCTTT. Protein sequence: CASSVDDLQGLGTEAFF.